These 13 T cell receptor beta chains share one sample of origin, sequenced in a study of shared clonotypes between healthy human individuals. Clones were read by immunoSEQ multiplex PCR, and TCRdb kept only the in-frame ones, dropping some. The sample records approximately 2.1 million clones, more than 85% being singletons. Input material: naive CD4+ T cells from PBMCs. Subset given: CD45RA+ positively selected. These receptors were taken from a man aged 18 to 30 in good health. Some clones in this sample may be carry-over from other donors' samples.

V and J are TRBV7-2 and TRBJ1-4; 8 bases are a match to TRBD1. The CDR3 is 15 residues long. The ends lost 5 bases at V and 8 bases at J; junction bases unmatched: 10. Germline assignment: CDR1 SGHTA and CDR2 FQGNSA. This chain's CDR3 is CASSPRTGNDEKLFF. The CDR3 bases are TGTGCCAGCAGCCCGCGGACAGGGAACGACGAAAAACTGTTTTTT.

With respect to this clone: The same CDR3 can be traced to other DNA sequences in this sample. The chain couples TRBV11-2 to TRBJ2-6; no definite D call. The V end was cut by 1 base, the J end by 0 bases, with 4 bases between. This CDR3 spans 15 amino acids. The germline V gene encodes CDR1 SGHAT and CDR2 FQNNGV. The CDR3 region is CASSLGGSGANVLTF. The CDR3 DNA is TGTGCCAGCAGCTTAGGTGGCTCTGGGGCCAACGTCCTGACTTTC. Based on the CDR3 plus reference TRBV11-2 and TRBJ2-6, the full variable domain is EAGVAQSPRYKIIEKRQSVAFWCNPISGHATLYWYQQILGQGPKLLIQFQNNGVVDDSQLPKDRFSAERLKGVDSTLKIQPAKLEDSAVYLCASSLGGSGANVLTFGAGSRLTVL.

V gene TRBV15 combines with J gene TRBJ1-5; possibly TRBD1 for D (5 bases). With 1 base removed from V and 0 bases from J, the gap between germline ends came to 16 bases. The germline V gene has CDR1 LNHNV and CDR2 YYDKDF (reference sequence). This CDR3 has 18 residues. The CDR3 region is CATSRGGGALYSNQPQHF. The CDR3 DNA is TGTGCCACCAGCAGAGGAGGCGGGGCACTTTATAGCAATCAGCCCCAGCATTTT.

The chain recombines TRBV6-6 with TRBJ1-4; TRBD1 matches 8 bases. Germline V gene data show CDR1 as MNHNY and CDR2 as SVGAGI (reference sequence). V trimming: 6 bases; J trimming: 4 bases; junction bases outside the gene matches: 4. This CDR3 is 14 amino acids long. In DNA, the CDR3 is TGTGCCAGCAGAGCAGGGGGCAATAATGAAAAACTGTTTTTT. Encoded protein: CASRAGGNNEKLFF.

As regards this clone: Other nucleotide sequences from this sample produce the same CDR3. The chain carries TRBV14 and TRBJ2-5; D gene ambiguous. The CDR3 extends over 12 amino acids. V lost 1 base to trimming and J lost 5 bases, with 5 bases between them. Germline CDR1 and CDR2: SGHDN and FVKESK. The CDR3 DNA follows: TGTGCCAGCAGCCAAGCATGGGAGACCCAGTACTTC. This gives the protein CASSQAWETQYF. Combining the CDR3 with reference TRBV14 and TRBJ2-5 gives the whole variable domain EAGVTQFPSHSVIEKGQTVTLRCDPISGHDNLYWYRRVMGKEIKFLLHFVKESKQDESGMPNNRFLAERTGGTYSTLKVQPAELEDSGVYFCASSQAWETQYFGPGTRLLVL.

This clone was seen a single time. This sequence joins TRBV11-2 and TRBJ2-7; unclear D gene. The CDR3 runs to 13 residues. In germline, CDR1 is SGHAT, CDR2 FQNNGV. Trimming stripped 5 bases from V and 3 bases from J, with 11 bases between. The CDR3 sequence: CASSALVGYEQYF. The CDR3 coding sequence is TGTGCCAGCAGCGCGCTGGTCGGCTACGAGCAGTACTTC.

CDR3 loop: CASSLVGRSPYEQYF. CDR3 bases: TGTGCCAGCAGCTTAGTCGGGAGGAGTCCCTACGAGCAGTACTTC. The chain is built from TRBV7-9 and TRBJ2-7, with 7 nucleotides matching TRBD2. V gave up 1 base and J gave up 2 bases; unmatched junction bases: 5. The CDR3 runs to 15 residues. Germline assignment: CDR1 SEHNR and CDR2 FQNEAQ (reference sequence).

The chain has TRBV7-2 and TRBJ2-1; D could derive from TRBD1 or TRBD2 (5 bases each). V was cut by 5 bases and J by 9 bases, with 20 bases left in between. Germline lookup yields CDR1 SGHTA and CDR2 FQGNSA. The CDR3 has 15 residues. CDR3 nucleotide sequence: TGTGCCAGCAGCCCCTCCCCCCGGGACGCGGGTGAGCAGTTCTTC. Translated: CASSPSPRDAGEQFF.

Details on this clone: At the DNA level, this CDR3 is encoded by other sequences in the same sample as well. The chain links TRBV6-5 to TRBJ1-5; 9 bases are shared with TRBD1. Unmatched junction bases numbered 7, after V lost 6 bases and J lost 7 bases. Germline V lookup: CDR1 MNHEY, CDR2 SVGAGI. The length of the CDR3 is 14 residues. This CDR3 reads CASSLGQGYQPQHF. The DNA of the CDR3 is TGTGCCAGCAGCCTCGGACAGGGGTACCAGCCCCAGCATTTT.

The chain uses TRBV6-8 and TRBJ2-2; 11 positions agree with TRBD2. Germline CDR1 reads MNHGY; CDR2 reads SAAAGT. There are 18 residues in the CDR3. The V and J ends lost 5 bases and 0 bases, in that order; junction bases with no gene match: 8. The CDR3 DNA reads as TGTGCCAGCAGTCCCACTAGCGGGAGAGAAACGAACACCGGGGAGCTGTTTTTT. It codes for CASSPTSGRETNTGELFF.

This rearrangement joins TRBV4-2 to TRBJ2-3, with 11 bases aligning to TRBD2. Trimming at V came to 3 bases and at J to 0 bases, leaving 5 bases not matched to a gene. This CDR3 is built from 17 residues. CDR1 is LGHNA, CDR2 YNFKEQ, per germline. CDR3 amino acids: CASSQAGTSGSTDTQYF. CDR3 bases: TGTGCCAGCAGCCAGGCCGGGACTAGCGGAAGCACAGATACGCAGTATTTT.

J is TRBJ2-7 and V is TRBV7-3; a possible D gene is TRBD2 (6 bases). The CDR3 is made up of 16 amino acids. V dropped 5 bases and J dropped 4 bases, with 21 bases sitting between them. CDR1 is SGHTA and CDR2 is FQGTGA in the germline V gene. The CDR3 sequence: CASSLLPSGVAYEQYF. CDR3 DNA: TGTGCCAGCAGCCTACTCCCCTCGGGAGTGGCGTACGAGCAGTACTTC.

CDR3 nucleotide sequence: TGTGCCGCCGTAAGGGGAAACTCACCCCTCCACTTT. It encodes CAAVRGNSPLHF. This chain connects TRBV30 to TRBJ1-6; tentatively, D is TRBD1 (5 bases). CDR3 length: 12 residues. Trimming stripped 8 bases from V and 10 bases from J, with 15 bases between. Germline V lookup: CDR1 GTSNPN, CDR2 SVGIG (reference sequence).